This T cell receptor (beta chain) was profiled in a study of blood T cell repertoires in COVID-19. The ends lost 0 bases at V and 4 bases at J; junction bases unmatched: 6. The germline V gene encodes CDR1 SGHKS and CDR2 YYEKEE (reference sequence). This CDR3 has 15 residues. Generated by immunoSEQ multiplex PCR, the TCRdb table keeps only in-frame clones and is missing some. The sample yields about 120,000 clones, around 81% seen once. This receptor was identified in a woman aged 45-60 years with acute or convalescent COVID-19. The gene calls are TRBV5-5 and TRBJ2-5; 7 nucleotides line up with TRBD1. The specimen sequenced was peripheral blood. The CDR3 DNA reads TGTGCCAGCAGCTTGGAGAACAGGGGCCGAGAGACCCAGTACTTC. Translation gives CASSLENRGRETQYF.